The rows below give T cell receptor beta chains drawn from one sample of a study of T cell responses to AZD1222 COVID-19 vaccine. Assay: immunoSEQ multiplex PCR; the TCRdb copy retains only in-frame clones and omits some. In the table there are some 150,000 clones, approximately 90% of which are singletons. Material: peripheral blood, obtained on day 0 of AZD1222 vaccination. These TCRs come from an adult in good health. Both conserved end residues are part of each CDR3. The D gene is left open where the match is weak. Some rows have no size entry. The others give once, few or many, or a class for an expanded clone.

size	D	V	J	CDR3	DNA
NA	NA	TRBV5-1	TRBJ2-3	CASSPRAGDTQYF	TGCGCCAGCAGCCCCAGGGCCGGGGATACGCAGTATTTT
NA	TRBD1	TRBV5-1	TRBJ2-7	CASRTAPQGAGEQYF	TGCGCCAGCAGAACAGCGCCCCAGGGGGCGGGCGAGCAGTACTTC
NA	NA	TRBV5-4	TRBJ2-1	CASSPDSYNEQFF	TGTGCCAGCAGCCCGGACAGCTACAATGAGCAGTTCTTC
NA	NA	TRBV7-6	TRBJ1-5	CASSFRTGGNQPQHF	TGTGCCAGCAGCTTCCGTACCGGGGGCAATCAGCCCCAGCATTTT
NA	TRBD1	TRBV27	TRBJ2-7	CASSWGTGGYEQYF	TGTGCCAGCAGTTGGGGGACAGGGGGCTACGAGCAGTACTTC
NA	TRBD1	TRBV7-2	TRBJ1-5	CASSFGRGAGGYQPQHF	TGTGCCAGCAGCTTCGGGAGGGGGGCAGGGGGCTATCAGCCCCAGCATTTT
once	TRBD1	TRBV3-1/TRBV3-2	TRBJ1-6	CASSRKRGTGGSPLHF	TGTGCCAGCAGCCGGAAGAGGGGGACAGGGGGCTCACCCCTCCACTTT
NA	NA	TRBV14	TRBJ2-7	CASSQDLPAVNNEQYF	TGTGCCAGCAGCCAGGACCTACCAGCGGTAAATAACGAGCAGTACTTC
NA	TRBD1	TRBV27	TRBJ2-2	CASSFYLDRVGGELFF	TGTGCCAGCAGTTTCTACTTGGACAGGGTTGGCGGGGAGCTGTTTTTT
NA	NA	TRBV6-5	TRBJ2-6	CASTIWAGANVLTF	TGTGCCAGCACCATTTGGGCAGGGGCCAACGTCCTGACTTTC
NA	TRBD1	TRBV2	TRBJ1-2	CASTGTGDRGYTF	TGTGCCAGCACCGGGACAGGTGATCGGGGCTACACCTTC
NA	NA	TRBV6-2/TRBV6-3	TRBJ1-1	CASSHRTEAFF	TGTGCCAGCAGCCACAGGACTGAAGCTTTCTTT
NA	NA	TRBV18	TRBJ2-3	CASTDYGTSMDTQYF	TGTGCCAGCACTGACTACGGGACTTCTATGGATACGCAGTATTTT
once	TRBD1	TRBV27	TRBJ1-1	CASSPTPGTGEGKGEAFF	TGTGCCAGCAGTCCCACTCCCGGGACAGGGGAAGGGAAGGGTGAAGCTTTCTTT
NA	TRBD1	TRBV28	TRBJ2-1	CASRVRTGPDYNEQFF	TGTGCCAGCAGAGTCAGGACAGGCCCAGACTACAATGAGCAGTTCTTC
NA	NA	TRBV18	TRBJ2-3	CASSPRGQRTDTQYF	TGTGCCAGCTCACCAAGAGGACAACGCACAGATACGCAGTATTTT